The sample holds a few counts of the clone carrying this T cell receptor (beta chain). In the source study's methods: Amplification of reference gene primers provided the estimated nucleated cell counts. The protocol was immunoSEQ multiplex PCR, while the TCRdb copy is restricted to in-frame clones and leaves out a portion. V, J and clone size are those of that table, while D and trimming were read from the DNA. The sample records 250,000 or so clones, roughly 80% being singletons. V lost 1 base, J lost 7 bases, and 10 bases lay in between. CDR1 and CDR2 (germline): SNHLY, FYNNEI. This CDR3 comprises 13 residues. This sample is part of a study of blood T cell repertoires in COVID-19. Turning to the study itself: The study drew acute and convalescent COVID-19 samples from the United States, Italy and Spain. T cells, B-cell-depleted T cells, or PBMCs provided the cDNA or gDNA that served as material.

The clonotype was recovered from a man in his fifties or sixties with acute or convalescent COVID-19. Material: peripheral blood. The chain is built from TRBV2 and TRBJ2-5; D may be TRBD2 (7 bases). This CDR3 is CASSEGGGSTQYF. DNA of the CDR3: TGTGCCAGCAGTGAAGGCGGGGGCTCGACCCAGTACTTC.